This TCR beta chain was sequenced for a study of CXCR3-negative and CXCR3-positive naive CD8 T cells. Study observations and caveats: Naive CXCR3-positive and CXCR3-negative cells shared similar TRBV-TRBJ usage, unlike memory cells. Diversity proved comparably high across both naive subsets and much lower in memory CD8+ cells. TCR strength was inferred from TRB CDR3 properties, while surface CD5 was comparable between naive subsets.

The libraries of TRB cDNA were constructed through 5' RACE using UMI labels. TCRdb reprocessed the 5' RACE reads and reports one entry per CDR3 protein, with no DNA. There are 35,000 to 45,000 distinct CDR3 sequences in the sample, with under 2% held by the top ten. With respect to this clonotype: Its target is not known.

The germline gives CDR1 SEHNR, CDR2 FQNEAQ (reference sequence). The CDR3 covers 16 residues. This sequence originates from a human donor in good health. Some clones in this sample may be carry-over from other donors' samples. The chain uses TRBV7-9 and TRBJ2-1; TCRdb reports TRBD2, a call that lacks DNA to check it against. Material: naive CXCR3- CD8+ T cells from blood. The subset is: CD45RO-CCR7+CD27+CD95- naive CD8+ T cells lacking CXCR3 (TNR3-). CDR3: CASSPTSGRSWDEQFF.